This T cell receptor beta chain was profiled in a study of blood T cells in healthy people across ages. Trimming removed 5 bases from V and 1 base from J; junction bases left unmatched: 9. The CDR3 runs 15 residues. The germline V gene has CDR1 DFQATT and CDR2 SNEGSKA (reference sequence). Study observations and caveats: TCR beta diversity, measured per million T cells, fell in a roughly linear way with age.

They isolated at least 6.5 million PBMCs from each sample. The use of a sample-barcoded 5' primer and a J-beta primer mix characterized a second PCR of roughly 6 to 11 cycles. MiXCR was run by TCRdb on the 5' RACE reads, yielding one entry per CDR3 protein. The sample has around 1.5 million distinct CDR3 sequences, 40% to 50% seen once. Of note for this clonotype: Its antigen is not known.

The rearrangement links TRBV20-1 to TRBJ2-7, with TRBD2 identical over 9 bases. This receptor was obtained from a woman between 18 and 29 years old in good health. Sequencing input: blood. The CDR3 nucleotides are TGCAGTGCTTCACCCTGCAGCGGGGGGTCCTACGAGCAGTACTTC. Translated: CSASPCSGGSYEQYF.